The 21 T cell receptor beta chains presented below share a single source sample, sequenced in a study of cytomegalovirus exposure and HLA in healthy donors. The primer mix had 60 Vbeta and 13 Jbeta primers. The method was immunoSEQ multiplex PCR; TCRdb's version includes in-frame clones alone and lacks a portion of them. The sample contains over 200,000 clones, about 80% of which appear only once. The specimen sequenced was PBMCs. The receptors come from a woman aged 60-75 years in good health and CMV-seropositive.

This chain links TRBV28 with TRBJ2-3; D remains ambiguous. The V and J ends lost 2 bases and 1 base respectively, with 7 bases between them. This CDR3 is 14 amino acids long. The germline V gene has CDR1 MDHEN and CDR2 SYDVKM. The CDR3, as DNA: TGTGCCAGCAGTTTACTTACGGGCACAGATACGCAGTATTTT. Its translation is CASSLLTGTDTQYF.

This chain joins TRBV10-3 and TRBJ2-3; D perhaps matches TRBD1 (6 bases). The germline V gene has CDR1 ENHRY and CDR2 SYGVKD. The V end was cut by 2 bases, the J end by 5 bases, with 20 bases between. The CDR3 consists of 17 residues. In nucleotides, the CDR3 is TGTGCCATCAGTGAGAGGGGACACCTTGGAGGCGGAGATACGCAGTATTTT. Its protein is CAISERGHLGGGDTQYF.

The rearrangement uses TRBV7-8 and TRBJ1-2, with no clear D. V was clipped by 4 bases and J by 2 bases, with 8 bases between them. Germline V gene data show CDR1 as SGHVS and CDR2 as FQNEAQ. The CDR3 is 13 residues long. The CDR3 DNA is TGTGCCAGCAGCTCTCAAGCGAACTATGGCTACACCTTC. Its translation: CASSSQANYGYTF.

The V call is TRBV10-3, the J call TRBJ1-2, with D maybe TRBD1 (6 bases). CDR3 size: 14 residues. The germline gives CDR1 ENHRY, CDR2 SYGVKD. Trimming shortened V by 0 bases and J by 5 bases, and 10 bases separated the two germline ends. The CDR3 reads CAISESRGGYGYTF. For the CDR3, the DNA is TGTGCCATCAGTGAGTCCAGGGGCGGGTATGGCTACACCTTC.

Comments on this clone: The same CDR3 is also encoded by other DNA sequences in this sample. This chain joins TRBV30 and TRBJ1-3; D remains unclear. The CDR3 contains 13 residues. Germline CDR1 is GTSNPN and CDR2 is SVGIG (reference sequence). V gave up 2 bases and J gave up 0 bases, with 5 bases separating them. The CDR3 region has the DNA TGTGCCTGGAGTCGGGGCTCTGGAAACACCATATATTTT. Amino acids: CAWSRGSGNTIYF.

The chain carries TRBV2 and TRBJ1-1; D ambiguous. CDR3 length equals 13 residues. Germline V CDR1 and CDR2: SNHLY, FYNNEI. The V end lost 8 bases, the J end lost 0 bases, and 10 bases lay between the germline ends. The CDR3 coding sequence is TGTGCCAGCTATCGGTATATGAACACTGAAGCTTTCTTT. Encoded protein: CASYRYMNTEAFF.

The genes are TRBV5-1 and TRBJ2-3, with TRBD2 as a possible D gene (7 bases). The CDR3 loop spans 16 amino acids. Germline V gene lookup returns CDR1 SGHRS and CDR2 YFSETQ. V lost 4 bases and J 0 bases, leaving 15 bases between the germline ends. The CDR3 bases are TGCGCCAGCAGCGGCGGGGGCGGACCTAGCACAGATACGCAGTATTTT. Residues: CASSGGGGPSTDTQYF.

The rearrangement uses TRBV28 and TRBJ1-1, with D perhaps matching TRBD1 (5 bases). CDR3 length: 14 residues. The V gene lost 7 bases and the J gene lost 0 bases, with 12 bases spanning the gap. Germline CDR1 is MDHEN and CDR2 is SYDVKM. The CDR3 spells CASIPGTLNTEAFF. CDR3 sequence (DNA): TGTGCCAGCATTCCCGGGACTCTGAACACTGAAGCTTTCTTT.

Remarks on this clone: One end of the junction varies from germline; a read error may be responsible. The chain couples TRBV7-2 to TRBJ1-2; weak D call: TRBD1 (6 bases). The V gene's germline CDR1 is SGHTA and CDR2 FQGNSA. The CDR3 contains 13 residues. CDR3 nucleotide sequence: TGCGCCAGCAGCCAGGGGACGGGTAGGGGCTACACCTTC. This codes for CASSQGTGRGYTF.

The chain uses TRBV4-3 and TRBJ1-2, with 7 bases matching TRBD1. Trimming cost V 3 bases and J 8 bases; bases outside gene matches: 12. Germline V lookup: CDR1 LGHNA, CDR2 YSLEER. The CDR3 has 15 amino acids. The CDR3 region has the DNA TGCGCCAGCAGCCAGGGTGACAGGGACGTTCGCGGCTACACCTTC. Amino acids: CASSQGDRDVRGYTF.

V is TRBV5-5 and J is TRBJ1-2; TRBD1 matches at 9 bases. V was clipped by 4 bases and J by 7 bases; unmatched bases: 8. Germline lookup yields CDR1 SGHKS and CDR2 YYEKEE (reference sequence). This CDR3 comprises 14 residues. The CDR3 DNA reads TGTGCCAGCAGCCTATCCGGGACAGGGTTTGGCTACACCTTC. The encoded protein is CASSLSGTGFGYTF.

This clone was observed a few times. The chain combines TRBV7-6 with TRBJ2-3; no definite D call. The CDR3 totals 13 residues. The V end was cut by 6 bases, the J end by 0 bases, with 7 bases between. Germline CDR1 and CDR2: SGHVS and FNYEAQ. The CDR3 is CASRPRSTDTQYF. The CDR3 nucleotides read TGTGCCAGCAGACCCAGGAGCACAGATACGCAGTATTTT.

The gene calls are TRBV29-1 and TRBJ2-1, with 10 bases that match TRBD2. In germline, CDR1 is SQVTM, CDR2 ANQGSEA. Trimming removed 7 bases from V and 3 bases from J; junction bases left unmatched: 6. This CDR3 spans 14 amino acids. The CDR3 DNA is TGCAGCGAGCTAACTAGCGGGATCTACAATGAGCAGTTCTTC. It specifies CSELTSGIYNEQFF.

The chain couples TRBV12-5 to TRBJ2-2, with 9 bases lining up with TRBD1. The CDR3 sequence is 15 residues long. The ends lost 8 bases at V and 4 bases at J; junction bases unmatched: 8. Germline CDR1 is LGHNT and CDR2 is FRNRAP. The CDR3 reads CASSPRTGVTGELFF. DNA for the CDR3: TGTGCTAGTTCCCCTAGGACAGGGGTCACCGGGGAGCTGTTTTTT. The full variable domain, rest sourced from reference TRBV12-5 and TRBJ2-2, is DARVTQTPRHKVTEMGQEVTMRCQPILGHNTVFWYRQTMMQGLELLAYFRNRAPLDDSGMPKDRFSAEMPDATLATLKIQPSEPRDSAVYFCASSPRTGVTGELFFGEGSRLTVL.

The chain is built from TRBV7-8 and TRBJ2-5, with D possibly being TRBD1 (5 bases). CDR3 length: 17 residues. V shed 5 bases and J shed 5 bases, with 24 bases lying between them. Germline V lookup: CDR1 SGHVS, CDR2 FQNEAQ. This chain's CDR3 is CASSDLGQLSVGETQYF. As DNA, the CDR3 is TGTGCCAGCAGCGACCTGGGGCAGCTAAGTGTGGGGGAGACCCAGTACTTC.

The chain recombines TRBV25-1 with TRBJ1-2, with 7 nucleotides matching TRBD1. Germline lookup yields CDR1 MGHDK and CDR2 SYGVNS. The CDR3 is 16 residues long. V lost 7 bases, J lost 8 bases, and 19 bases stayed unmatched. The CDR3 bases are TGTGCCAGCAACGCTCCGGGACAGCTAGACGGAAGCGGCTACACCTTC. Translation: CASNAPGQLDGSGYTF.

CDR3 in DNA: TGTGCCAGCAGCACCTATAGCTCCTACGAGCAGTACTTC. Its translation: CASSTYSSYEQYF. V and J are TRBV7-3 and TRBJ2-7; D gene unclear. The CDR3 contains 13 residues. V was shortened by 5 bases and J by 0 bases, with 8 bases between the two germline ends. Germline CDR1 and CDR2: SGHTA and FQGTGA.

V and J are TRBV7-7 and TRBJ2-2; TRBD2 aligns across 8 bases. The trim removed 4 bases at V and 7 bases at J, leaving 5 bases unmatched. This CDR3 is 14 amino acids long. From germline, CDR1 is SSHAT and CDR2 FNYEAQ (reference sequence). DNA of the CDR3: TGTGCCAGCAGCTCCAGGACTAGCCACGGGGAGCTGTTTTTT. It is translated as CASSSRTSHGELFF.

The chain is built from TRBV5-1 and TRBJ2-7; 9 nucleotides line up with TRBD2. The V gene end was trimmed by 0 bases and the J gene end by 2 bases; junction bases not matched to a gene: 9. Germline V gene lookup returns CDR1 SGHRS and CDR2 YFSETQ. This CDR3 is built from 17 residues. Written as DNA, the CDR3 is TGCGCCAGCAGCTTGGAGGCTAGCGGGACAACCACCTACGAGCAGTACTTC. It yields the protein CASSLEASGTTTYEQYF. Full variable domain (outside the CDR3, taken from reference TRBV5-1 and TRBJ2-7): KAGVTQTPRYLIKTRGQQVTLSCSPISGHRSVSWYQQTPGQGLQFLFEYFSETQRNKGNFPGRFSGRQFSNSRSEMNVSTLELGDSALYLCASSLEASGTTTYEQYFGPGTRLTVT.

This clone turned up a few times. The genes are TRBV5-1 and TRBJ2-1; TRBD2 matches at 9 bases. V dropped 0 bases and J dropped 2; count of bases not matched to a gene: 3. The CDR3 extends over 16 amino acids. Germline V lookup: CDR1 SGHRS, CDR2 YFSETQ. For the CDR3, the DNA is TGCGCCAGCAGCTTGGCCGCGGGGGGGCCCTACAATGAGCAGTTCTTC. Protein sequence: CASSLAAGGPYNEQFF. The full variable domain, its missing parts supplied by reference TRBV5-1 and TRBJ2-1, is KAGVTQTPRYLIKTRGQQVTLSCSPISGHRSVSWYQQTPGQGLQFLFEYFSETQRNKGNFPGRFSGRQFSNSRSEMNVSTLELGDSALYLCASSLAAGGPYNEQFFGPGTRLTVL.

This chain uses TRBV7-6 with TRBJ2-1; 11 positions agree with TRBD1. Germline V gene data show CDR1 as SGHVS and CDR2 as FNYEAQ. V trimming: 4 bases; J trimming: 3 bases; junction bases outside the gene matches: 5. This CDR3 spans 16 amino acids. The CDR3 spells CASSSWTGGNYNEQFF. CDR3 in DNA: TGTGCCAGCAGCTCCTGGACAGGGGGCAACTACAATGAGCAGTTCTTC.